The 30 T cell receptor beta chains given below trace back to one sample, sequenced in a study of PD-1 blockade in classical Hodgkin lymphoma. Every patient had relapsed following autologous stem cell transplantation, and cohorts differed in brentuximab vedotin exposure. Profiling relied on immunoSEQ multiplex PCR, and the TCRdb table lists in-frame clones only, not all of them. This sample has around 91,000 clones; roughly 76% occur once, and the top ten carry under 20%. The specimen was peripheral blood mononuclear cells (PBMCs), collected before the second cycle of nivolumab. The receptors stem from a human donor with classical Hodgkin lymphoma.

J is TRBJ1-2 and V is TRBV10-3; no clear D gene. Germline CDR1 reads ENHRY; CDR2 reads SYGVKD. The V end lost 7 bases, the J end lost 5 bases, and 11 bases lay between the germline ends. This CDR3 has 12 residues. CDR3 residues: CAITEGPYGYTF. DNA of the CDR3: TGTGCCATCACCGAGGGTCCTTATGGCTACACCTTC.

The chain joins TRBV19 to TRBJ2-7; D is perhaps TRBD1 (7 bases). The CDR3 extends over 15 amino acids. Trimming left V 3 bases short and J 3 bases short, with 15 bases between. Germline V gene sequence: CDR1 LNHDA, CDR2 SQIVND (reference sequence). The DNA for the CDR3 is TGTGCCAGTAGTATCGGCGGGACAGCAAACTACGAGCAGTACTTC. It codes for CASSIGGTANYEQYF.

This clone has only a few counts. The V call is TRBV18, the J call TRBJ1-1; D gene unclear. The CDR3 sequence is 13 residues long. Germline V lookup: CDR1 KGHSH, CDR2 LQKENI. V lost 3 bases and J 5 bases, leaving 10 bases between the germline ends. The CDR3 sequence: CASSPRRVTEAFF. The CDR3 coding sequence is TGTGCCAGCTCACCGAGAAGGGTGACTGAAGCTTTCTTT.

The DNA for the CDR3 is TGTGCCAGCAGCGCTAGCGGGAGCGGAGGCGAGCAGTACTTC. It translates to CASSASGSGGEQYF. V is TRBV11-3 and J is TRBJ2-7, with 10 bases fitting TRBD2. The CDR3 runs 14 residues. After removal of 5 bases from V and 6 bases from J, the junction contained 7 bases not matched to a gene. The V gene's germline CDR1 is SGHNT and CDR2 YENEEA.

The CDR3 here is CASSLEGRNEQYF. The CDR3 nucleotides are TGCGCCAGCAGCTTGGAAGGGCGCAACGAGCAGTACTTC. The rearrangement links TRBV5-1 to TRBJ2-7; D is uncertain. V lost 0 bases and J 5 bases, leaving 9 bases between the germline ends. Germline values: CDR1 SGHRS, CDR2 YFSETQ. The CDR3 has 13 amino acids.

The chain has TRBV2 and TRBJ2-3; D ambiguous. V lost 9 bases and J lost 1, with 11 bases in between. The CDR3 sequence is 13 residues long. Germline V gene data show CDR1 as SNHLY and CDR2 as FYNNEI. CDR3 in DNA: TGTGCCAGTCAGGCGCTCGGCACAGATACGCAGTATTTT. This translates into CASQALGTDTQYF.

The chain recombines TRBV6-1 with TRBJ2-7; no firm D call. Germline V lookup: CDR1 MNHNS, CDR2 SASEGT. The CDR3 runs 16 residues. The germline V and J ends were trimmed by 1 base and 3 bases, with 16 bases remaining between them. As DNA, the CDR3 is TGTGCCAGCAGTGAAGTGGTCGGCCGGCGAAACTACGAGCAGTACTTC. This encodes CASSEVVGRRNYEQYF.

This clone is categorized as medium-sized. As DNA, the CDR3 is TGTGCCAGCAGCGGGACAGGGATCAATGAGCAGTTCTTC. Amino acid sequence: CASSGTGINEQFF. The chain joins TRBV9 to TRBJ2-1, with TRBD1 matching 8 bases. Trimming cost V 3 bases and J 6 bases; bases outside gene matches: 2. This CDR3 contains 13 residues. The germline V gene has CDR1 SGDLS and CDR2 YYNGEE.

The CDR3 sequence is CASSKGVPGANVLTF. CDR3 nucleotide sequence: TGTGCCAGCAGCAAAGGGGTCCCTGGGGCCAACGTCCTGACTTTC. The V call is TRBV6-5, the J call TRBJ2-6; D possibly corresponds to TRBD1 (5 bases). Trimming removed 6 bases at V and 2 bases at J, with 11 bases between. The CDR3 runs 15 residues. Looked up from germline, CDR1 is MNHEY and CDR2 is SVGAGI.

The V gene is TRBV6-6, the J gene TRBJ2-3; 9 nucleotides match TRBD1. V lost 8 bases, J lost 4 bases, and 7 bases stayed unmatched. The CDR3 has 14 amino acids. Germline lookup yields CDR1 MNHNY and CDR2 SVGAGI (reference sequence). The CDR3 DNA reads TGTGCCAGCTGCGGACAGGGGATCCCAGATACGCAGTATTTT. This translates into CASCGQGIPDTQYF.

The V call is TRBV6-1, the J call TRBJ1-1; the D is unclear. The CDR3 runs 15 residues. V was trimmed by 1 base and J by 1 base, leaving 10 bases between them. Germline V gene lookup returns CDR1 MNHNS and CDR2 SASEGT. The CDR3 nucleotides are TGTGCCAGCAGTGAAGGTAGGACCCCGAACACTGAAGCTTTCTTT. It encodes CASSEGRTPNTEAFF.

This clone appeared a single time. The DNA of the CDR3 is TGTGCCAGCAGTTTTGTAAGCAGGGGGCGAGAGACCCAGTACTTC. This gives the protein CASSFVSRGRETQYF. The V and J genes are TRBV28 and TRBJ2-5; TRBD1 agrees at 8 bases. The V and J ends lost 3 bases and 4 bases, in that order; junction bases with no gene match: 7. CDR1 MDHEN and CDR2 SYDVKM come from the germline V gene. This CDR3 contains 15 residues.

The genes are TRBV6-6 and TRBJ1-5; D unclear. Germline CDR1 is MNHNY and CDR2 is SVGAGI (reference sequence). V lost 4 bases, J lost 11 bases, and 18 bases lay in between. This CDR3 comprises 14 residues. The CDR3 loop is CASSSPEDRRAQHF. As DNA, the CDR3 is TGTGCCAGCAGTTCCCCCGAGGACCGGAGGGCCCAGCATTTT.

The table lists this clone with a few counts. The rearrangement links TRBV18 to TRBJ1-1; D ambiguous. CDR3 length: 16 amino acids. Germline V lookup: CDR1 KGHSH, CDR2 LQKENI. The V gene lost 2 bases and the J gene lost 1 base, with 14 bases spanning the gap. The CDR3 DNA follows: TGTGCCAGCTCACCAAATATGGCAGCAGCGAACACTGAAGCTTTCTTT. This sequence encodes CASSPNMAAANTEAFF.

The chain combines TRBV7-2 with TRBJ2-1; 10 bases are a match to TRBD2. There are 14 residues in the CDR3. V shed 6 bases, J shed 1 base, and the junction held 0 bases outside the gene matches. Germline lookup yields CDR1 SGHTA and CDR2 FQGNSA. CDR3 sequence (DNA): TGTGCCAGCAGACTAGCGGGATCCTACAATGAGCAGTTCTTC. This encodes CASRLAGSYNEQFF.

This clone was recorded only once. The genes are TRBV2 and TRBJ1-3; D is ambiguous. V was shortened by 2 bases and J by 9 bases, with 11 bases between the two germline ends. Germline V CDR1 and CDR2: SNHLY, FYNNEI. The CDR3 sequence is 13 residues long. The CDR3 sequence: CASSEPRWGTIYF. The CDR3 DNA follows: TGTGCCAGCAGTGAACCCCGATGGGGCACCATATATTTT.

V usage is TRBV30 and J usage is TRBJ1-2; D gene uncertain. The CDR3 is 10 amino acids. Germline V gene sequence: CDR1 GTSNPN, CDR2 SVGIG (reference sequence). V lost 8 bases and J lost 5, with 9 bases in between. The CDR3 here is CARGPYGYTF. CDR3 bases: TGTGCCCGCGGGCCTTATGGCTACACCTTC.

The gene calls are TRBV27 and TRBJ1-2; 9 bases match TRBD1. Trimming at V came to 0 bases and at J to 7 bases, leaving 9 bases not matched to a gene. Looked up from germline, CDR1 is MNHEY and CDR2 is SMNVEV (reference sequence). The CDR3 has 16 amino acids. The CDR3 coding sequence is TGTGCCAGCAGTTTATCGATAGGACAGGGGATGGGTGGCTACACCTTC. Translated: CASSLSIGQGMGGYTF.

The rearrangement uses TRBV19 and TRBJ2-1; 7 positions agree with TRBD2. Germline V gene sequence: CDR1 LNHDA, CDR2 SQIVND (reference sequence). CDR3 length: 14 residues. V lost 3 bases to trimming and J lost 9 bases; unmatched junction nucleotides: 8. For the CDR3, the DNA is TGTGCCAGTAGTATCGGACTAGGGTGGGGTGAGCAGTTCTTC. It specifies CASSIGLGWGEQFF.

As regards this clone: Sequence at one end of the junction differs from germline and may be a read error. The J gene is TRBJ2-7, the V gene TRBV6-5; 7 bases align to TRBD1. This CDR3 is 15 amino acids long. Germline values: CDR1 MNHEY, CDR2 SVGAGI. The DNA of the CDR3 is TGTGCCAGCAGTCACTCCCGGGACAGCTCCTACGAGCAGTACTTC. Translating gives CASSHSRDSSYEQYF.

The chain combines TRBV6-5 with TRBJ1-1, with 7 bases fitting TRBD1. V was pared by 3 bases and J by 6 bases, with 10 bases of the junction left unmatched. This CDR3 spans 15 amino acids. Germline lookup yields CDR1 MNHEY and CDR2 SVGAGI. CDR3 bases: TGTGCCAGCAGTTATCAGACACAGGGGAATCCTGAAGCTTTCTTT. The encoded protein is CASSYQTQGNPEAFF.

V gene TRBV27 combines with J gene TRBJ2-7; 11 nucleotides match TRBD1. There are 17 residues in the CDR3. CDR1 is MNHEY, CDR2 SMNVEV, per germline (reference sequence). Germline trimming cut 2 bases from V and 4 bases from J; bases unmatched to any gene: 10. The CDR3 nucleotides read TGTGCCAGCAGTTTAAGGATCGGACAGGGGGCACCTTACGAGCAGTACTTC. This codes for CASSLRIGQGAPYEQYF.

This chain joins TRBV27 and TRBJ2-7; perhaps TRBD2 as D (6 bases). The V end lost 5 bases, the J end lost 7 bases, and 27 bases lay between the germline ends. From germline, CDR1 is MNHEY and CDR2 SMNVEV (reference sequence). This CDR3 comprises 17 residues. The CDR3 nucleotides are TGTGCCAGCAGTCCCCAGAGTATCAACCTTCGCGGGGATGAGCAGTACTTC. The encoded protein is CASSPQSINLRGDEQYF.

The chain combines TRBV7-9 with TRBJ2-7, with a possible D match to TRBD1 (6 bases). Per the germline V gene, CDR1 is SEHNR and CDR2 is FQNEAQ (reference sequence). The V and J ends lost 3 bases and 2 bases respectively, with 11 bases between them. The CDR3 has 14 residues. As DNA, the CDR3 is TGTGCCAGCAGCTTCGCACAGGGAACCTACGAGCAGTACTTC. The encoded protein is CASSFAQGTYEQYF.

The V call is TRBV10-3, the J call TRBJ2-1; D is uncertain. The CDR3 consists of 13 residues. Germline CDR1 reads ENHRY; CDR2 reads SYGVKD. V lost 10 bases, J lost 7 bases, and 17 bases lay in between. The CDR3 loop is CATRADPTNEQFF. The DNA of the CDR3 is TGTGCCACCCGGGCGGACCCAACGAATGAGCAGTTCTTC.

V and J are TRBV30 and TRBJ2-3; 7 positions match TRBD2. Germline V gene data show CDR1 as GTSNPN and CDR2 as SVGIG (reference sequence). V lost 2 bases to trimming and J lost 5 bases; unmatched junction nucleotides: 1. The CDR3 spans 12 residues. The CDR3 sequence is CAWSPSGDTQYF. Written as DNA, the CDR3 is TGTGCCTGGAGTCCTAGCGGAGATACGCAGTATTTT.

This clone was counted a single time. The V and J genes are TRBV20-1 and TRBJ1-2; D not resolved. The CDR3 sequence is 10 residues long. Germline V gene sequence: CDR1 DFQATT, CDR2 SNEGSKA (reference sequence). The V end lost 5 bases, the J end lost 12 bases, and 13 bases lay between the germline ends. The CDR3 reads CSADLWGDTF. The CDR3, as DNA: TGCAGTGCTGACCTTTGGGGTGACACCTTC.

The chain uses TRBV5-1 and TRBJ2-7, with TRBD2 identical over 9 bases. J lost 5 bases, V lost 3 bases, and 12 bases had no gene match. The germline V gene has CDR1 SGHRS and CDR2 YFSETQ. The CDR3 is 16 amino acids. The CDR3 sequence is CASSYTIAGVGDEQYF. In DNA form, the CDR3 reads TGCGCCAGCAGCTACACAATAGCGGGAGTTGGAGACGAGCAGTACTTC.

The chain carries TRBV7-9 and TRBJ2-1; the D is unclear. V lost 2 bases to trimming and J lost 14 bases, with 13 bases between them. The germline V gene has CDR1 SEHNR and CDR2 FQNEAQ (reference sequence). The CDR3 runs 12 residues. The CDR3 region is CASSLKISFEFF. The DNA of the CDR3 is TGTGCCAGCAGCTTAAAGATATCCTTTGAGTTCTTC.

The rearrangement uses TRBV7-2 and TRBJ2-5; tentative D call: TRBD2 (6 bases). The ends were cut back, 6 bases at V and 2 bases at J, with 10 bases in the middle. Germline assignment: CDR1 SGHTA and CDR2 FQGNSA. The CDR3 consists of 13 residues. DNA for the CDR3: TGTGCCAGCAGGAGCGGGCCTCAAGAGACCCAGTACTTC. Residues: CASRSGPQETQYF.